This entry lists 16 T cell receptor beta chains sequenced from one sample in a study of blood T cell repertoires in COVID-19. Profiling relied on immunoSEQ multiplex PCR, and the TCRdb table lists in-frame clones only, not all of them. The sample lists around 200,000 clones; around nine tenths were seen once. Sequences were obtained from peripheral blood. These receptors all stem from a man between 40 and 49 years old with acute or convalescent COVID-19.

The rearrangement joins TRBV30 to TRBJ1-3; 9 nucleotides match TRBD1. V shed 4 bases and J 0 bases; nucleotides not matched to a gene: 4. The germline CDR1 and CDR2 sequences are GTSNPN and SVGIG (reference sequence). CDR3 length: 15 amino acids. CDR3 sequence reads: CAWTGDRDSGNTIYF. The CDR3 DNA reads TGTGCCTGGACTGGGGACAGGGACTCTGGAAACACCATATATTTT.

This chain links TRBV29-1 with TRBJ2-7, with a tentative D call TRBD2 (5 bases). The CDR3 totals 12 residues. The germline V gene has CDR1 SQVTM and CDR2 ANQGSEA. V lost 4 bases and J 1 base, leaving 8 bases between the germline ends. The CDR3 here is CSVVGVSYEQYF. As DNA, the CDR3 is TGCAGCGTTGTCGGGGTTTCCTACGAGCAGTACTTC.

V gene TRBV5-1 combines with J gene TRBJ1-2, with 12 bases lining up with TRBD1. Trimming took 4 bases from V and 2 from J; bases not matched to a gene: 3. CDR1 is SGHRS and CDR2 is YFSETQ in the germline V gene. CDR3 length equals 15 residues. The CDR3 DNA is TGCGCCAGCAGCCGGGACAGGGGGCCAAACTATGGCTACACCTTC. It specifies CASSRDRGPNYGYTF.

The chain recombines TRBV3-1 (or the pseudogene TRBV3-2) with TRBJ1-5; tentative D call: TRBD1 (5 bases). CDR3 length equals 13 residues. Trimming shortened V by 1 base and J by 7 bases, and 8 bases separated the two germline ends. Germline-derived CDR1 and CDR2 are LGHDT and YNNKEL (reference sequence). The CDR3 region is CASSQARAQPQHF. The DNA for the CDR3 is TGTGCCAGCAGCCAAGCCAGGGCGCAGCCCCAGCATTTT.

V is TRBV3-1 (or the pseudogene TRBV3-2) and J is TRBJ1-2; 7 bases agree with TRBD1. Germline CDR1 is LGHDT and CDR2 is YNNKEL (reference sequence). V lost 2 bases to trimming and J lost 4 bases; unmatched junction nucleotides: 4. This CDR3 spans 14 amino acids. CDR3 nucleotide sequence: TGTGCCAGCAGCCAAACCGGGACAGCCTATGGCTACACCTTC. Translated, it gives CASSQTGTAYGYTF.

This chain uses TRBV19 with TRBJ1-5, with D maybe TRBD1 (6 bases). V lost 6 bases, J lost 1 base, and 16 bases lay in between. The CDR3 length is 16 residues. Germline loops: CDR1 LNHDA, CDR2 SQIVND (reference sequence). The CDR3 loop is CASSRSTGPSNQPQHF. The DNA for the CDR3 is TGTGCCAGTAGCCGTTCAACAGGGCCCAGCAATCAGCCCCAGCATTTT.

The genes are TRBV27 and TRBJ2-2; D unclear. V lost 6 bases to trimming and J lost 4 bases, with 12 bases between them. This CDR3 contains 14 residues. The germline V gene encodes CDR1 MNHEY and CDR2 SMNVEV (reference sequence). The CDR3 nucleotides are TGTGCCAGCAGGGTATCCCTGGCCACCGGGGAGCTGTTTTTT. Its translation: CASRVSLATGELFF.

The chain recombines TRBV29-1 with TRBJ2-7; 9 bases align to TRBD2. The germline gives CDR1 SQVTM, CDR2 ANQGSEA. Losses at the gene ends were 7 bases for V and 4 bases for J; bases not matched to a gene: 14. This CDR3 has 15 amino acids. The CDR3 DNA reads as TGCAGCGCCCGAAGGGGGAGCGGGAGGCCTTACGAGCAGTACTTC. Translated: CSARRGSGRPYEQYF.

The chain links TRBV6-4 to TRBJ2-1; TRBD2 aligns across 8 bases. The ends lost 4 bases at V and 2 bases at J; junction bases unmatched: 7. The CDR3 loop spans 16 amino acids. Germline V gene data show CDR1 as MRHNA and CDR2 as SNTAGT. DNA for the CDR3: TGTGCCAGCAGTGTCCAAGCGGGAGTACCCTACAATGAGCAGTTCTTC. Residues: CASSVQAGVPYNEQFF.

This sequence joins TRBV11-2 and TRBJ2-1; no definite D call. V was cut by 1 base and J by 2 bases, with 6 bases left in between. Germline V CDR1 and CDR2: SGHAT, FQNNGV. The CDR3 is made up of 14 amino acids. The CDR3 DNA follows: TGTGCCAGCAGCTTAGGGGCTACCTACAATGAGCAGTTCTTC. Translated: CASSLGATYNEQFF.

This chain's CDR3 is CSVGGSGTDTQYF. The CDR3 DNA reads as TGCAGCGTTGGTGGGAGCGGTACAGATACGCAGTATTTT. The chain employs TRBV29-1 and TRBJ2-3; a weak D match, TRBD2 (5 bases). CDR1 is SQVTM, CDR2 ANQGSEA, per germline. This CDR3 spans 13 amino acids. The V end was cut by 4 bases, the J end by 3 bases, with 11 bases between.

This clone was found once. The CDR3, as DNA: TGCGCCAGCAGCCCAGACAGGGAGCACACTGAAGCTTTCTTT. This encodes CASSPDREHTEAFF. The genes are TRBV5-1 and TRBJ1-1; TRBD1 agrees at 7 bases. The germline V gene has CDR1 SGHRS and CDR2 YFSETQ. This CDR3 has 14 amino acids. J lost 3 bases, V lost 4 bases, and 6 bases had no gene match. Together with reference TRBV5-1 and TRBJ1-1, the CDR3 gives the full variable domain: KAGVTQTPRYLIKTRGQQVTLSCSPISGHRSVSWYQQTPGQGLQFLFEYFSETQRNKGNFPGRFSGRQFSNSRSEMNVSTLELGDSALYLCASSPDREHTEAFFGQGTRLTVV.

This chain's CDR3 is CAWSFSGNTEAFF. The CDR3 DNA reads as TGTGCCTGGAGTTTTTCAGGGAACACTGAAGCTTTCTTT. The chain recombines TRBV30 with TRBJ1-1; D remains unclear. This CDR3 contains 13 residues. Trimming removed 2 bases from V and 1 base from J, with 8 bases in between. Germline V CDR1 and CDR2: GTSNPN, SVGIG (reference sequence).

The rearrangement links TRBV7-2 to TRBJ2-2; 11 bases are a match to TRBD2. The CDR3 extends over 16 amino acids. Germline assignment: CDR1 SGHTA and CDR2 FQGNSA. The ends lost 5 bases at V and 6 bases at J; junction bases unmatched: 8. The chain's CDR3 is CASSPQTSGSSGELFF. CDR3 DNA: TGTGCCAGCAGCCCCCAAACTAGCGGGAGTTCCGGGGAGCTGTTTTTT. Together with reference TRBV7-2 and TRBJ2-2, the CDR3 gives the full variable domain: GAGVSQSPSNKVTEKGKDVELRCDPISGHTALYWYRQSLGQGLEFLIYFQGNSAPDKSGLPSDRFSAERTGGSVSTLTIQRTQQEDSAVYLCASSPQTSGSSGELFFGEGSRLTVL.

This sequence joins TRBV11-1 and TRBJ1-6; TRBD1 aligns across 9 bases. With 4 bases clipped from V and 8 bases from J, the junction kept 6 bases outside the gene matches. Germline V lookup: CDR1 SGHAT, CDR2 FQDESV (reference sequence). The CDR3 runs to 15 residues. The CDR3 region has the DNA TGTGCCAGCAGCTCGACGGGACAGGGCCATTCACCCCTCCACTTT. Translated, it gives CASSSTGQGHSPLHF.

This clone appeared once. V and J are TRBV3-1 (or the pseudogene TRBV3-2) and TRBJ2-7; 7 bases map to TRBD2. Trimming at V came to 1 base and at J to 2 bases, leaving 5 bases not matched to a gene. The CDR3 loop spans 15 amino acids. In germline, CDR1 is LGHDT, CDR2 YNNKEL (reference sequence). The CDR3 DNA reads as TGTGCCAGCAGCCAAGCGCTAGCGGAGACCTACGAGCAGTACTTC. Encoded protein: CASSQALAETYEQYF.